This T cell receptor (beta chain) is from a study of identical twins. General observations from the study: Findings depended on cross-sectional statistics rather than tracking the same donors. Modeled out-of-frame TCR alpha sharing in monozygotic twins fell below observed levels.

TCRdb re-derived calls from the 5' RACE reads in MiXCR, one entry per CDR3 protein. The sample holds about 720,000 distinct CDR3 sequences, approximately 9% seen once. The CDR3 is 16 amino acids. V dropped 4 bases and J dropped 2; count of bases not matched to a gene: 12. The germline CDR1 and CDR2 sequences are DFQATT and SNEGSKA (reference sequence). The table lists this clonotype with a few counts. The antigen is unknown. These sequences were also reported in another study, on yellow fever vaccine responses in identical twins.

The TCR comes from a woman aged 18 to 35 in good health. This chain connects TRBV20-1 to TRBJ2-5; 8 bases are a match to TRBD2. Sequenced material: PBMCs. The CDR3 DNA sequence: TGCAGTGCTAACCTTGTTGGCGGGGGGCAACAAGAGACCCAGTACTTC. Amino acids: CSANLVGGGQQETQYF.